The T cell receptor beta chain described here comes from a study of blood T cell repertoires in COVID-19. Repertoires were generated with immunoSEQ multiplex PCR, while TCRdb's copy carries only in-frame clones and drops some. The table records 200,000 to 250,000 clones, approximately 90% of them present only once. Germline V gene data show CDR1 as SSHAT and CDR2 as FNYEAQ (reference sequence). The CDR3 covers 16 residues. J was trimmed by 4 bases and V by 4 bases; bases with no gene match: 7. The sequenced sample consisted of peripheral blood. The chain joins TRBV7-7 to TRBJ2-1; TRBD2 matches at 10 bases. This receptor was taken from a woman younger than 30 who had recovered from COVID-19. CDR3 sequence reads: CASSSQGLAPYNEQFF. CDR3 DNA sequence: TGTGCCAGCAGCTCCCAGGGACTAGCGCCTTACAATGAGCAGTTCTTC.